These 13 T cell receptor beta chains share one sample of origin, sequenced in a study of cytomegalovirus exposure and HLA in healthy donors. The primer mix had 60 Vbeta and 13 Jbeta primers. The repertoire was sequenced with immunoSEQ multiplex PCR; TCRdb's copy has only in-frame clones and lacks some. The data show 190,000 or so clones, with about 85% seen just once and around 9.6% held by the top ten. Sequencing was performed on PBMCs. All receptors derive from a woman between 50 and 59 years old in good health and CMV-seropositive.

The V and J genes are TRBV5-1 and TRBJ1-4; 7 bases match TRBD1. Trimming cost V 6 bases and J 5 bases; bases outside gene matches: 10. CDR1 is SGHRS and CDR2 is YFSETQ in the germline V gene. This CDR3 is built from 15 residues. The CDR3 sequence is CASNSATGVNEKLFF. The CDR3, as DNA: TGCGCCAGCAACTCCGCTACAGGGGTCAATGAAAAACTGTTTTTT.

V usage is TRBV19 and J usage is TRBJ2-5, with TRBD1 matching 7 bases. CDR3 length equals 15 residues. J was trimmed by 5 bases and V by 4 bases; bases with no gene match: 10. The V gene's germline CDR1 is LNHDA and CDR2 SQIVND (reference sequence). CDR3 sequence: CASSRGGLRRETQYF. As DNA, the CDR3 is TGTGCCAGTAGTAGAGGGGGCCTTCGGAGGGAGACCCAGTACTTC.

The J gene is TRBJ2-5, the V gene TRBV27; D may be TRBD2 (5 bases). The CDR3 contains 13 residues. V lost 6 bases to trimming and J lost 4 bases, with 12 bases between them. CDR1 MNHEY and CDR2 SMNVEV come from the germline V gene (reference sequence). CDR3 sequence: CASSPRSGETQYF. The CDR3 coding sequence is TGTGCCAGCAGCCCGAGGAGCGGAGAGACCCAGTACTTC.

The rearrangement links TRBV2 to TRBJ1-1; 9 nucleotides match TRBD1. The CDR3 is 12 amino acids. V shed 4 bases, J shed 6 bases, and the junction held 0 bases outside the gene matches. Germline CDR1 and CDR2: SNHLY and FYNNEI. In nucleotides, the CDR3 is TGTGCCAGCAGTGGACAGGGGGCTGAAGCTTTCTTT. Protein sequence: CASSGQGAEAFF.

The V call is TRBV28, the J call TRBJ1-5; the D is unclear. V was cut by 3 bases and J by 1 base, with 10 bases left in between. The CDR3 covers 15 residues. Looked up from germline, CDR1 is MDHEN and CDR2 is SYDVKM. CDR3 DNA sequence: TGTGCCAGCAGTTTGAGCGGGAAAAGCAATCAGCCCCAGCATTTT. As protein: CASSLSGKSNQPQHF.

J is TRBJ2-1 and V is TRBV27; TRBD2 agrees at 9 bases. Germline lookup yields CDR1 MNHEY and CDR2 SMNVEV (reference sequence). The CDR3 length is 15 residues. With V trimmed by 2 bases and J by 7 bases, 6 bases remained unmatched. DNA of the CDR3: TGTGCCAGCAGTTTAATGGCGGGGGGGCCAAATGAGCAGTTCTTC. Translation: CASSLMAGGPNEQFF.

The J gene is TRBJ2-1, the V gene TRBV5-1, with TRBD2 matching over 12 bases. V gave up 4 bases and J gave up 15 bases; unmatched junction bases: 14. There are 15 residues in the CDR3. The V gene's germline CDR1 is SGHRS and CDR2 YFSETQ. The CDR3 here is CASSPAASGGAVTFF. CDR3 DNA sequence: TGCGCCAGCAGCCCCGCGGCTAGCGGGGGGGCCGTTACGTTCTTC.

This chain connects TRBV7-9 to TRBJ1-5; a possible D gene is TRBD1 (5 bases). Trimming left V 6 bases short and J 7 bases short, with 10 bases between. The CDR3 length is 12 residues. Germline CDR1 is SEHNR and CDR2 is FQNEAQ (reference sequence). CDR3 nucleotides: TGTGCCAGCAGTTTCCAGGGCCAGCCCCAGCATTTT. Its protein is CASSFQGQPQHF.

CDR3 sequence reads: CASSGGDTEAFF. CDR3 sequence (DNA): TGTGCCTCCTCGGGAGGGGACACTGAAGCTTTCTTT. The V gene is TRBV19, the J gene TRBJ1-1; weak D call: TRBD1 (5 bases). The V end was cut by 11 bases, the J end by 3 bases, with 13 bases between. Germline V gene data show CDR1 as LNHDA and CDR2 as SQIVND (reference sequence). This CDR3 has 12 amino acids.

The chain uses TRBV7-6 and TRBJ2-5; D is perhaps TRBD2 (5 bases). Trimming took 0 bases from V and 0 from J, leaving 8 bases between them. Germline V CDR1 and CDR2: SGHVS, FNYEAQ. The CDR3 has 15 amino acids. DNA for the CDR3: TGTGCCAGCAGCTTAGCGCGAGGGTACCAAGAGACCCAGTACTTC. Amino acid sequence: CASSLARGYQETQYF. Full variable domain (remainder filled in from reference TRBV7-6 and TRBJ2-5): GAGVSQSPRYKVTKRGQDVALRCDPISGHVSLYWYRQALGQGPEFLTYFNYEAQQDKSGLPNDRFSAERPEGSISTLTIQRTEQRDSAMYRCASSLARGYQETQYFGPGTRLLVL.

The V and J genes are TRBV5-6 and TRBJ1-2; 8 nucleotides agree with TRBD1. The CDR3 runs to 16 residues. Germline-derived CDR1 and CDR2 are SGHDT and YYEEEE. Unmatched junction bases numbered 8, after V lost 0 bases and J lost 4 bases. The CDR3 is CASSLDRGRVGYGYTF. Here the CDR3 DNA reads TGTGCCAGCAGCTTGGACAGGGGGAGAGTCGGCTATGGCTACACCTTC.

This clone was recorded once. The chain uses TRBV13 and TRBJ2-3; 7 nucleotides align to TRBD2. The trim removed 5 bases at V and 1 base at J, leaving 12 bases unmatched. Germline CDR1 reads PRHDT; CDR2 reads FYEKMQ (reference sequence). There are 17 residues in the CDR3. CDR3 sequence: CASSISGWGGGTDTQYF. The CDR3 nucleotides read TGTGCCAGCAGCATTAGCGGGTGGGGCGGCGGCACAGATACGCAGTATTTT.

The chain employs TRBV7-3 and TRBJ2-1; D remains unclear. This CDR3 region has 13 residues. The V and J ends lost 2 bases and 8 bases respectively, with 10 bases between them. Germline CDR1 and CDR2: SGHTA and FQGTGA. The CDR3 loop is CASSLARWDEQFF. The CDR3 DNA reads TGTGCCAGCAGCTTAGCGCGGTGGGATGAGCAGTTCTTC.